Shown below are 20 T cell receptor beta chains from a single sample sequenced in a study of long-term antiretroviral therapy in people with HIV. Assay version v3.0 of immunoSEQ was used, and it was run at survey level. Produced via immunoSEQ multiplex PCR; TCRdb's table is partial and in-frame only. Of 35,000 to 40,000 clones in the sample, over 80% were seen once. The starting material was unsorted PBMCs, obtained 1.5 years after starting antiretroviral therapy. These receptors were taken from a man younger than 35 with HIV.

The rearrangement uses TRBV7-8 and TRBJ2-5; D is perhaps TRBD1 (5 bases). CDR1 SGHVS and CDR2 FQNEAQ come from the germline V gene. Trimming took 5 bases from V and 5 from J, leaving 18 bases between them. The CDR3 contains 15 residues. The chain's CDR3 is CASSIQPGMEETQYF. The CDR3 region has the DNA TGTGCCAGCAGCATACAACCAGGGATGGAGGAGACCCAGTACTTC.

V usage is TRBV29-1 and J usage is TRBJ2-1; D not certain. The CDR3 sequence is 12 residues long. Germline CDR1 reads SQVTM; CDR2 reads ANQGSEA. The V and J ends lost 2 bases and 10 bases respectively, with 12 bases between them. The DNA for the CDR3 is TGCAGCGTTGAATTGGTGGGCAGGGAGCAGTTCTTC. As protein: CSVELVGREQFF.

The chain combines TRBV27 with TRBJ2-7; 10 bases match TRBD2. There are 15 residues in the CDR3. Looked up from germline, CDR1 is MNHEY and CDR2 is SMNVEV (reference sequence). J was trimmed by 4 bases and V by 6 bases; bases with no gene match: 9. DNA of the CDR3: TGTGCCAGCAGACGAGGACTAGCGGAAATTTACGAGCAGTACTTC. Encoded protein: CASRRGLAEIYEQYF.

This sequence joins TRBV5-6 and TRBJ2-7; 11 nucleotides align to TRBD1. The V gene end was trimmed by 4 bases and the J gene end by 7 bases; junction bases not matched to a gene: 7. The germline V gene encodes CDR1 SGHDT and CDR2 YYEEEE. This CDR3 comprises 14 residues. The CDR3 protein is CASSAGTGGREQYF. The CDR3 DNA reads as TGTGCCAGCAGCGCCGGGACAGGGGGGAGGGAGCAGTACTTC.

The V and J genes are TRBV27 and TRBJ1-1; 9 bases match TRBD1. Losses at the gene ends were 4 bases for V and 11 bases for J; bases not matched to a gene: 8. Germline V lookup: CDR1 MNHEY, CDR2 SMNVEV (reference sequence). This CDR3 has 13 residues. CDR3 residues: CASSWGQGQYAFF. DNA for the CDR3: TGTGCCAGCAGTTGGGGACAGGGTCAGTATGCTTTCTTT.

V usage is TRBV6-1 and J usage is TRBJ2-7; tentatively, D is TRBD1 or TRBD2 (5 bases each). The CDR3 loop spans 13 amino acids. In germline, CDR1 is MNHNS, CDR2 SASEGT. With 7 bases removed from V and 12 bases from J, the gap between germline ends came to 22 bases. In DNA, the CDR3 is TGTGCCAGCATACAACCCCAAATTTGGGGGTGGTACTTC. Protein product: CASIQPQIWGWYF.

V gene TRBV13 combines with J gene TRBJ2-7; 8 positions match TRBD1. Trimming cost V 3 bases and J 5 bases; bases outside gene matches: 3. Germline V gives CDR1 PRHDT, CDR2 FYEKMQ (reference sequence). The CDR3 has 13 residues. The CDR3 is CASSLTGVNEQYF. Here the CDR3 DNA reads TGTGCCAGCAGCTTGACAGGGGTAAACGAGCAGTACTTC. Full variable domain (missing parts from reference TRBV13 and TRBJ2-7): AAGVIQSPRHLIKEKRETATLKCYPIPRHDTVYWYQQGPGQDPQFLISFYEKMQSDKGSIPDRFSAQQFSDYHSELNMSSLELGDSALYFCASSLTGVNEQYFGPGTRLTVT.

In DNA form, the CDR3 reads TGTGCCATCCGCCTAGCGGGAGGGCGTATTGGGGAGCTGTTTTTT. Translation: CAIRLAGGRIGELFF. This sequence joins TRBV11-2 and TRBJ2-2; TRBD2 aligns across 12 bases. The CDR3 totals 15 residues. Losses at the gene ends were 10 bases for V and 8 bases for J; bases not matched to a gene: 11. The germline V gene encodes CDR1 SGHAT and CDR2 FQNNGV.

The chain employs TRBV11-3 and TRBJ1-4; D perhaps matches TRBD1 (6 bases). The V gene lost 5 bases and the J gene lost 2 bases, with 12 bases spanning the gap. This CDR3 has 15 amino acids. Per germline, CDR1 SGHNT and CDR2 YENEEA. CDR3 loop: CASSLAGATNEKLFF. The CDR3 DNA reads as TGTGCCAGCAGCCTCGCAGGGGCTACTAATGAAAAACTGTTTTTT.

V usage is TRBV27 and J usage is TRBJ1-1; 9 positions agree with TRBD1. Germline lookup yields CDR1 MNHEY and CDR2 SMNVEV (reference sequence). The ends lost 5 bases at V and 5 bases at J; junction bases unmatched: 12. This CDR3 comprises 16 residues. This CDR3 reads CASSPLPGQGSTEAFF. CDR3 sequence (DNA): TGTGCCAGCAGTCCACTCCCGGGACAGGGTTCGACTGAAGCTTTCTTT.

The chain uses TRBV28 and TRBJ2-2; no reliable D call. The CDR3 sequence is 12 residues long. The V and J ends lost 1 base and 11 bases respectively, with 8 bases between them. In germline, CDR1 is MDHEN, CDR2 SYDVKM. The CDR3 DNA follows: TGTGCCAGCAGTTTATCCGGATTTGAGCTGTTTTTT. It is translated as CASSLSGFELFF.

The chain carries TRBV27 and TRBJ2-7; TRBD1 matches 10 bases. The CDR3 extends over 15 amino acids. Trimming cost V 5 bases and J 6 bases; bases outside gene matches: 10. Germline assignment: CDR1 MNHEY and CDR2 SMNVEV (reference sequence). The CDR3 region is CASSPPDRGRIEQYF. For the CDR3, the DNA is TGTGCCAGCAGTCCCCCCGACAGGGGGCGCATCGAGCAGTACTTC.

The chain couples TRBV5-4 to TRBJ2-2; a weak D match, TRBD2 (6 bases). This CDR3 spans 17 amino acids. Germline V lookup: CDR1 SGHNT, CDR2 YYREEE (reference sequence). V gave up 4 bases and J gave up 1 base, with 17 bases separating them. CDR3 amino acids: CASSQSPRRENTGELFF. The CDR3 DNA is TGTGCCAGCAGCCAGTCACCGCGGCGGGAGAACACCGGGGAGCTGTTTTTT.

This chain uses TRBV5-4 with TRBJ2-3; D may be TRBD2 (5 bases). V shed 1 base and J shed 8 bases, with 8 bases lying between them. Germline CDR1 reads SGHNT; CDR2 reads YYREEE (reference sequence). The length of the CDR3 is 12 residues. CDR3 sequence (DNA): TGTGCCAGCAGCTTGTCAGGAGGTACGCAGTATTTT. Translation gives CASSLSGGTQYF.

This clone was seen a single time. The V gene is TRBV19, the J gene TRBJ2-7; the D gene is possibly TRBD1 (6 bases). V lost 4 bases and J lost 7, with 17 bases in between. The CDR3 is made up of 14 amino acids. Germline V gene sequence: CDR1 LNHDA, CDR2 SQIVND (reference sequence). CDR3 in amino acids: CASSTIRGPGEQYF. The CDR3, as DNA: TGTGCCAGTAGTACGATCAGGGGTCCGGGAGAGCAGTACTTC.

The V call is TRBV14, the J call TRBJ1-2; D not certain. Trimming took 1 base from V and 8 from J, leaving 11 bases between them. CDR1 is SGHDN and CDR2 is FVKESK in the germline V gene. This CDR3 comprises 13 residues. The CDR3 loop is CASSQGWAVGYTF. In nucleotides, the CDR3 is TGTGCCAGCAGCCAAGGATGGGCTGTCGGCTACACCTTC.

The chain has TRBV28 and TRBJ2-7, with D possibly TRBD1 on 6 matching bases. Trimming left V 7 bases short and J 2 bases short, with 9 bases between. There are 12 residues in the CDR3. Germline lookup yields CDR1 MDHEN and CDR2 SYDVKM. Here the CDR3 DNA reads TGTGCCAGCACAGGGGCCCCCTACGAGCAGTACTTC. This sequence encodes CASTGAPYEQYF.

This clone appeared a few times. The chain recombines TRBV9 with TRBJ2-1, with 9 bases lining up with TRBD2. Germline V gene sequence: CDR1 SGDLS, CDR2 YYNGEE. There are 16 residues in the CDR3. Trimming took 4 bases from V and 0 from J; bases not matched to a gene: 5. The CDR3 sequence: CASSRTSDSSYNEQFF. The CDR3 bases are TGTGCCAGCAGCAGGACTAGCGACAGCTCCTACAATGAGCAGTTCTTC.

This clone was seen only a few times. The chain links TRBV28 to TRBJ2-2; 11 bases are shared with TRBD1. Germline V gene data show CDR1 as MDHEN and CDR2 as SYDVKM. The junction had 5 bases not matched to a gene; V was cut back by 8 bases and J by 6 bases. The CDR3 totals 14 residues. The CDR3 bases are TGTGCCAGCCGGGACAGGGGGAAACCCGGGGAGCTGTTTTTT. This sequence encodes CASRDRGKPGELFF.

The rearrangement joins TRBV5-1 to TRBJ2-7; D is uncertain. CDR3 size: 14 residues. Germline assignment: CDR1 SGHRS and CDR2 YFSETQ. Between the trimmed V and J ends, which lost 0 bases and 3 bases, there was a span of 10 bases. The CDR3 protein is CASSLAGQDYEQYF. CDR3 in DNA: TGCGCCAGCAGCTTGGCCGGGCAGGACTACGAGCAGTACTTC.